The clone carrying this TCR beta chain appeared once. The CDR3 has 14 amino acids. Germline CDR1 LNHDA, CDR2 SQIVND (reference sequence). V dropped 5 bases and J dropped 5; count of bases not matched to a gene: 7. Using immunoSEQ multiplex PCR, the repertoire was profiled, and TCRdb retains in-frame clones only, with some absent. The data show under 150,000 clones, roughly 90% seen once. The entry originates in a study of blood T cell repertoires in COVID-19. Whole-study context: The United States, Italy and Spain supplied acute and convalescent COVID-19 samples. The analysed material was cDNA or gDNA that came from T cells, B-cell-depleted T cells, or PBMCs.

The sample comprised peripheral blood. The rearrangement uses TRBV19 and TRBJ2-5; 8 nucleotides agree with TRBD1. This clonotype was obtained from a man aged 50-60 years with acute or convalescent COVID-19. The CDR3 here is CASSGGQVLETQYF. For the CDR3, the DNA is TGTGCCAGTAGTGGGGGACAGGTTTTGGAGACCCAGTACTTC.